Described below is a single T cell receptor (beta chain) sequence and its context. This specimen belongs to a study of cytomegalovirus exposure and HLA in healthy donors. The CDR3 spans 15 residues. V lost 4 bases and J lost 2; bases outside the gene matches: 2. The V gene's germline CDR1 is SNHLY and CDR2 FYNNEI. TCRdb's table, derived via immunoSEQ multiplex PCR, lists solely in-frame clones and lacks some. The sample holds 250,000 or so clones, around 87% seen once. The chain employs TRBV2 and TRBJ2-7, with 13 bases identical to TRBD2. The TCR comes from a man aged 18 to 29 in good health and CMV-seronegative. Material: PBMCs. This chain's CDR3 is CASSVTSGRTYEQYF. The CDR3, as DNA: TGTGCCAGCAGTGTGACTAGCGGGAGGACCTACGAGCAGTACTTC.